Detailed here is one T cell receptor (beta chain). Its antigen remains unknown. Using immunoSEQ multiplex PCR, the repertoire was profiled, and TCRdb retains in-frame clones only, with some absent. The sample lists around 5,000 clones, 55% to 70% occurring once. The sample originates from a study of PD-1 blockade in classical Hodgkin lymphoma. At the level of the study: With a 2-week interval, patients received intravenous nivolumab at 3 mg/kg. General study results and limits: The CD4+ diversity rise by C4D1 was clearest in complete responders. It was among complete responders that baseline diversity resembled that of newly diagnosed patients.

Each patient's relapse followed autologous stem cell transplantation, and brentuximab vedotin exposure varied. This CDR3 comprises 13 residues. V was pared by 0 bases and J by 7 bases, with 7 bases between. Germline V lookup: CDR1 LGHNA, CDR2 YSLEER. The source of this sequence is a human donor with classical Hodgkin lymphoma. The sample in question was peripheral blood mononuclear cells (PBMCs), obtained at baseline. V usage is TRBV4-3 and J usage is TRBJ1-5; unclear D gene. The DNA for the CDR3 is TGCGCCAGCAGCCAAGAGGGAAGGCAGCCCCAGCATTTT. This translates into CASSQEGRQPQHF.